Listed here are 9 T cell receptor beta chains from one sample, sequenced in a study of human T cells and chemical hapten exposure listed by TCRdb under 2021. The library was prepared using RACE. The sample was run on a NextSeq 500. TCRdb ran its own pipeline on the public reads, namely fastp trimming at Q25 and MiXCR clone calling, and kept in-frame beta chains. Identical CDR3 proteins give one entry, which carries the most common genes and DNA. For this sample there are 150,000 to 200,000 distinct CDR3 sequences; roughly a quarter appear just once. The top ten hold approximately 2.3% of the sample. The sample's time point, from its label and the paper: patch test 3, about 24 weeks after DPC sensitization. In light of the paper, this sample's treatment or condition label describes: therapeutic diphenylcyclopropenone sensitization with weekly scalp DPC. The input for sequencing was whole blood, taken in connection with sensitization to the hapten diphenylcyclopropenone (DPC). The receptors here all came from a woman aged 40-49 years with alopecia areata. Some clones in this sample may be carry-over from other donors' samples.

The CDR3 loop reads CASSLVLGDTQYF. DNA for the CDR3: TGTGCCAGCAGCTTGGTCCTGGGAGATACGCAGTATTTT. This rearrangement joins TRBV5-5 to TRBJ2-3; no definite D call. Trimming removed 0 bases from V and 5 bases from J, with 7 bases in between. Per germline, CDR1 SGHKS and CDR2 YYEKEE (reference sequence). The CDR3 length is 13 residues.

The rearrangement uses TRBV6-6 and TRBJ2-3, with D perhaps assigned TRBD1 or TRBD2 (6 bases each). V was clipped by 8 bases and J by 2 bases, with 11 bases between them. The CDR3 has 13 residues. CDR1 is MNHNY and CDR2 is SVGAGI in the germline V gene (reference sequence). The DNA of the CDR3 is TGTGCCAGCGAGGGGGGTCCCACAGATACGCAGTATTTT. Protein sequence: CASEGGPTDTQYF.

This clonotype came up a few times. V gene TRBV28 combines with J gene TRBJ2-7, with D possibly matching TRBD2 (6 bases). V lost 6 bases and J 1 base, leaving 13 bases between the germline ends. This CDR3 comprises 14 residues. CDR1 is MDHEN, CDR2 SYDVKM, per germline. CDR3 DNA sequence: TGTGCCAGCAGGTTTGCGGGGAGGTCCTACGAGCAGTACTTC. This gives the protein CASRFAGRSYEQYF.

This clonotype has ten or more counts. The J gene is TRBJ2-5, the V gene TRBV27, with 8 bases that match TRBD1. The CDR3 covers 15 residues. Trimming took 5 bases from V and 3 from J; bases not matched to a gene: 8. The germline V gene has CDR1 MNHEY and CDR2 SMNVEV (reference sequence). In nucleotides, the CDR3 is TGTGCCAGCAGTCCCTACCTGGACAGGGAAGAGACCCAGTACTTC. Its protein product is CASSPYLDREETQYF.

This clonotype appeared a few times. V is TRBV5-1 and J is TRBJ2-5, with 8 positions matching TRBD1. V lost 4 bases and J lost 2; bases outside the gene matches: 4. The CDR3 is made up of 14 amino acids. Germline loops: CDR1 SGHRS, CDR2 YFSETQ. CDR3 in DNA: TGCGCCAGCAGCACGGGACAGGCTCAAGAGACCCAGTACTTC. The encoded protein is CASSTGQAQETQYF.

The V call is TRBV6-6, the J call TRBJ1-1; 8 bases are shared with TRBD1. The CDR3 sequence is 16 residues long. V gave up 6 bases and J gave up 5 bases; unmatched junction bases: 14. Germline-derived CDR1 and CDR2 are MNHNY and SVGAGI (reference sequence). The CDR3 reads CASSPPRQGRGTEAFF. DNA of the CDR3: TGTGCCAGCAGCCCCCCGAGACAGGGGAGAGGGACTGAAGCTTTCTTT.

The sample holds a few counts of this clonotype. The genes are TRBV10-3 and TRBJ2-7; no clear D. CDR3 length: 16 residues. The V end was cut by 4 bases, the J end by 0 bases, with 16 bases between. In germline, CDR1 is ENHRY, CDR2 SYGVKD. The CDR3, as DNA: TGTGCCATCAGTGTCCTTCTTGAGTGGGACTCCTACGAGCAGTACTTC. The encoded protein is CAISVLLEWDSYEQYF.

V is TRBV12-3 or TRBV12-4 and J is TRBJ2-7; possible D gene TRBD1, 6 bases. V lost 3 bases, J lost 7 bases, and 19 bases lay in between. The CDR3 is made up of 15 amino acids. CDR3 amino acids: CASSLRQAGVEEQYF. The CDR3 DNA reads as TGTGCCAGCAGTTTGCGACAGGCCGGCGTTGAGGAGCAGTACTTC.

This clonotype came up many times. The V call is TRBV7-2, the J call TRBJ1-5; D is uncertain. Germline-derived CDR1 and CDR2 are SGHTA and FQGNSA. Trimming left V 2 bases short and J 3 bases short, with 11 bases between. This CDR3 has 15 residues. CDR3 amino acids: CASSLSVAANQPQHF. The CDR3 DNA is TGTGCCAGCAGCTTAAGCGTGGCAGCCAATCAGCCCCAGCATTTT.